This TCR beta chain originates from a study of shared clonotypes between healthy human individuals. Details on this clone: This same CDR3 is encoded by further DNA sequences in the sample.

The trim removed 4 bases at V and 2 bases at J, leaving 3 bases unmatched. CDR1 SGHNT and CDR2 YYREEE come from the germline V gene (reference sequence). The CDR3 extends over 15 amino acids. Data came from immunoSEQ multiplex PCR; TCRdb stores just in-frame clones and leaves some out. The sample lists some 2,100,000 clones, 90% to 96% seen once, with over 0.1% in the top ten. The source material was naive CD4+ T cells sorted from blood. The subset is: CD45RA+ positively selected. The receptor was isolated from a man between 18 and 29 years old in good health. The chain is built from TRBV5-4 and TRBJ2-7; 13 bases fit TRBD2. This chain's CDR3 is CASSGGTSGTYEQYF. The CDR3 nucleotides are TGTGCCAGCAGCGGCGGGACTAGCGGGACCTACGAGCAGTACTTC.